Below, 7 T cell receptor beta chains from the same sample are listed, as sequenced in a study of blood T cell repertoires in COVID-19. Data came from immunoSEQ multiplex PCR; TCRdb stores just in-frame clones and leaves some out. Altogether about 280,000 clones are present, 85% to 90% being singletons, with the ten largest covering about 1.7%. Sequencing was performed on PBMCs or T cells enriched from blood (not recorded which). The receptors come from a young woman with acute COVID-19.

With regard to this clone: The junction departs from the called germline gene at one end, perhaps through a read error. The chain is built from TRBV20-1 and TRBJ2-4, with 7 bases fitting TRBD1. Per the germline V gene, CDR1 is DFQATT and CDR2 is SNEGSKA (reference sequence). The CDR3 sequence is 11 residues long. The CDR3 here is CSARLGTESGF. The CDR3 region has the DNA TGCAGTGCTAGGCTCGGGACAGAATCGGGCTTC.

The chain uses TRBV7-3 and TRBJ2-5; no clear D gene. The CDR3 consists of 13 residues. Per germline, CDR1 SGHTA and CDR2 FQGTGA. The V end lost 4 bases, the J end lost 5 bases, and 11 bases lay between the germline ends. The CDR3 sequence is CASSSFRTETQYF. CDR3 sequence (DNA): TGTGCCAGCAGCTCCTTTAGAACGGAGACCCAGTACTTC.

The CDR3 sequence is CASSRIASPGDTIYF. The DNA of the CDR3 is TGTGCCAGCTCAAGGATAGCGTCCCCGGGCGACACCATATATTTT. V is TRBV18 and J is TRBJ1-3; D gene unclear. The germline V gene has CDR1 KGHSH and CDR2 LQKENI. Trimming removed 5 bases at V and 8 bases at J, with 19 bases between. CDR3 size: 15 residues.

This clone was observed a few times. The rearrangement uses TRBV30 and TRBJ1-6, with D hard to call. The CDR3 totals 14 residues. The germline CDR1 and CDR2 sequences are GTSNPN and SVGIG (reference sequence). V was clipped by 3 bases and J by 8 bases, with 14 bases between them. The CDR3 sequence is CAWSIREFHSPLHF. The CDR3 DNA reads as TGTGCCTGGAGCATCCGGGAGTTCCATTCACCCCTCCACTTT. Using reference TRBV30 and TRBJ1-6 for the parts outside the CDR3, the full variable domain is SQTIHQWPATLVQPVGSPLSLECTVEGTSNPNLYWYRQAAGRGLQLLFYSVGIGQISSEVPQNLSASRPQDRQFILSSKKLLLSDSGFYLCAWSIREFHSPLHFGNGTRLTVT.

This clone has only one observation. The chain has TRBV5-5 and TRBJ2-3; a possible D gene is TRBD2 (6 bases). V was trimmed by 0 bases and J by 6 bases, leaving 26 bases between them. The CDR3 is 19 amino acids. Germline V gives CDR1 SGHKS, CDR2 YYEKEE (reference sequence). The CDR3 protein is CASSLVVFSGQRWGDTQYF. The CDR3 DNA reads TGTGCCAGCAGCTTGGTTGTTTTTAGCGGCCAGCGGTGGGGTGATACGCAGTATTTT.

The CDR3 DNA follows: TGTGCCAGTAGTATTCGGCCAGGGGTAGAGGGGTATGGCTACACCTTC. Its translation is CASSIRPGVEGYGYTF. This chain uses TRBV19 with TRBJ1-2; tentative D call: TRBD1 (6 bases). Per the germline V gene, CDR1 is LNHDA and CDR2 is SQIVND (reference sequence). The V and J ends lost 3 bases and 5 bases respectively, with 19 bases between them. This CDR3 is 16 amino acids long.

In the case of this clone: Germline and junction disagree at one end, which may indicate a read error. This chain joins TRBV7-9 and TRBJ1-2; 7 bases agree with TRBD1. The CDR3 has 13 amino acids. Germline CDR1 is SEHNR and CDR2 is FQNEAQ (reference sequence). The CDR3 loop reads CASSFTGTETRYF. DNA for the CDR3: TGTGCCAGCAGCTTTACCGGGACAGAGACGAGATATTTC.